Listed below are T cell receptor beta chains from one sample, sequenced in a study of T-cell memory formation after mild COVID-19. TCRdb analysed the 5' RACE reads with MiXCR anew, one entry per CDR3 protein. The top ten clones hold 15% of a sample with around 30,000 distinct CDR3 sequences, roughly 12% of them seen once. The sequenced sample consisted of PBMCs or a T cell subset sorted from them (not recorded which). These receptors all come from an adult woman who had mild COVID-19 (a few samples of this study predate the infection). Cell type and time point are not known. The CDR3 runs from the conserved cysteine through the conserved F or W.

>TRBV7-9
CASSLGAQRELFF
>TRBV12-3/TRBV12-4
CASSYSPAGLSQPQHF
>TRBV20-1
CSATGTGVGGAQYF
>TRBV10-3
CAISATGSAYEQYF
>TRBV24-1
CATSDSGTSYYEQYF
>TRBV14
CASSQWANYEQYF
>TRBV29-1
CSVEVTAGGQTQYF
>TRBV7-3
CASSLALYRGHTGELFF
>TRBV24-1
CATSDLGLADLYNEQFF
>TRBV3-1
CASSQGRGQGREQYF
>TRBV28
CASSYIPVSSTDTQYF
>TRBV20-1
CSASGGGLGMNTEAFF
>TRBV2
CASNQLAGVSNEQFF
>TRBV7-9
CASSPRALGYTF
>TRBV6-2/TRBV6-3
CASSGLAGPHSYNEQFF
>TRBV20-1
CSATKPEDSYEQYF
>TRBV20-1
CSATRDRKNTEAFF
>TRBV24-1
CATSANSEVQYF
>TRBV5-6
CASSSSTRVSTEAFF
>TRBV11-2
CASSLDPPTSGPYNEQFF
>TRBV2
CASSGTAQQPQHF
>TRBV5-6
CASSRRGSIVNTEAFF